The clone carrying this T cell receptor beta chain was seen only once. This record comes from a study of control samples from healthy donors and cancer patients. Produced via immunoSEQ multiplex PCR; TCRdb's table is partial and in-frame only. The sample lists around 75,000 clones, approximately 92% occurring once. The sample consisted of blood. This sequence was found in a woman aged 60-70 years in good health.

The CDR3 sequence is CASSLGFTGNGYTF. DNA for the CDR3: TGTGCCAGCAGTTTAGGATTTACCGGGAATGGCTACACCTTC. The V and J genes are TRBV28 and TRBJ1-2, with no clear D. The length of the CDR3 is 14 residues. V dropped 2 bases and J dropped 6 bases, with 13 bases sitting between them. Germline CDR1 MDHEN, CDR2 SYDVKM.